The rows below give T cell receptor beta chains drawn from one sample of a study of cytomegalovirus exposure and HLA in healthy donors. Clones were sequenced by immunoSEQ multiplex PCR, and TCRdb holds only the in-frame ones, with some missing. The repertoire holds about 170,000 clones, with more than 75% as singletons. The specimen sequenced was PBMCs. These receptors were obtained from a young man in good health and CMV-seropositive. Each CDR3 is given with its conserved first and last residue. A D gene is named only where the DNA matches it firmly. Some rows mark clone size as missing; the rest say once, few, many or name a class of expanded clone.

clone_size,d_call,v_call,j_call,cdr3_nt,cdr3_aa
.,.,TRBV19,TRBJ1-4,TGTGCCAGTACCCAACAGGGATGGGGTCCTAATGAAAAACTGTTTTTT,CASTQQGWGPNEKLFF
few,.,TRBV9,TRBJ1-1,TGTGCCAGCAGCTTAACGACAGGGAACACTGAAGCTTTCTTT,CASSLTTGNTEAFF
.,.,TRBV18,TRBJ2-2,TGTGCCAGCTCACCAGGGACTTTGAACACCGGGGAGCTGTTTTTT,CASSPGTLNTGELFF
.,.,TRBV4-3,TRBJ1-6,TGCGCCAGCAGCCAAGATTCTCGGACGGGGGGACGGTCACCCCTCCACTTT,CASSQDSRTGGRSPLHF
.,TRBD1,TRBV7-9,TRBJ1-1,TGTGCCAGCAGCCGGACAGGGATCGGGACTGAAGCTTTCTTT,CASSRTGIGTEAFF
once,TRBD1,TRBV29-1,TRBJ2-3,TGCAGCGTTGACCCAACAGGGGAGAGCACAGATACGCAGTATTTT,CSVDPTGESTDTQYF
.,TRBD1,TRBV18,TRBJ2-5,TGTGCCAGCTCACGGCAATCGGACAGGGCCCTCCAAGAGACCCAGTACTTC,CASSRQSDRALQETQYF
.,TRBD2,TRBV19,TRBJ2-7,TGTGCCAGTAGTGAAAGCGGGGACTCGGCGCAATACGAGCAGTACTTC,CASSESGDSAQYEQYF
.,.,TRBV5-4,TRBJ2-4,TGTGCCAGCAGCTTCCAGCTCCCAGGGGCCAAAAACATTCAGTACTTC,CASSFQLPGAKNIQYF
once,.,TRBV10-3,TRBJ1-1,TGTGCCATCAGTGGAGGAATGGGACTCATGAACACTGAAGCTTTCTTT,CAISGGMGLMNTEAFF
.,.,TRBV9,TRBJ1-1,TGTGCCAGCAGCGTAGGAACCTCAGGGGCCCGGAACACTGAAGCTTTCTTT,CASSVGTSGARNTEAFF
.,TRBD1,TRBV6-5,TRBJ1-1,TGTGCCAGCAGGACAGGGGGGGTCCCTGAAGCTTTCTTT,CASRTGGVPEAFF
.,.,TRBV18,TRBJ2-3,TGTGCCAGCTCACCAACCCCGCTCACAGGACCCCCGGATACGCAGTATTTT,CASSPTPLTGPPDTQYF
.,.,TRBV2,TRBJ1-2,TGTGCCAGCAGAACGGACACCTATGGCTACACCTTC,CASRTDTYGYTF
few,TRBD1,TRBV5-4,TRBJ1-1,TGTGCCAGCAGCTTGGCGACAGGGGTGAACACTGAAGCTTTCTTT,CASSLATGVNTEAFF
once,.,TRBV9,TRBJ2-5,TGTGCCAGCAGCGTAGGTGGCCCTCAAGAGACCCAGTACTTC,CASSVGGPQETQYF
.,TRBD1,TRBV29-1,TRBJ2-1,TGCAGCGTTGAGCGGACAGGGGTAAGCTCCTACAATGAGCAGTTCTTC,CSVERTGVSSYNEQFF
.,TRBD2,TRBV2,TRBJ2-5,TGTGCCAGCAGTACCCTAGCGGGGTGGGAGACCCAGTACTTC,CASSTLAGWETQYF
.,TRBD1,TRBV2,TRBJ1-2,TGTGGACAGGGGGCGAACTATGGCTACACCTTC,CGQGANYGYTF
.,.,TRBV5-1,TRBJ2-5,TGCGCCAGCAGCTTTCTCCAGGGTGACGAGACCCAGTACTTC,CASSFLQGDETQYF
.,TRBD2,TRBV29-1,TRBJ2-6,TGCAGCGTTGTTGCGGGGGTTGGGGCCAACGTCCTGACTTTC,CSVVAGVGANVLTF
.,TRBD2,TRBV2,TRBJ2-5,TGTGCCAGCAGTGACGGGGGACTAGCGGGAACGTACCAAGAGACCCAGTACTTC,CASSDGGLAGTYQETQYF
.,.,TRBV2,TRBJ1-2,TGTGCCAGCCAAGAGAGGTACTATGGCTACACCTTC,CASQERYYGYTF
.,TRBD1,TRBV12-5,TRBJ2-2,TGTGCTAGTGGCCTCACAGGGGGGAAAACCGGGGAGCTGTTTTTT,CASGLTGGKTGELFF
.,.,TRBV4-2,TRBJ1-4,TGTGCCAGCAGCCCCCGGAGGACAGCCAATGAAAAACTGTTTTTT,CASSPRRTANEKLFF
.,TRBD2,TRBV7-2,TRBJ2-5,TGTGCCAGCAGCTCCTGGACTAGCGGGCCCCACCAGTACTTC,CASSSWTSGPHQYF
.,TRBD1,TRBV9,TRBJ1-1,TGTGCCAGCAGCCATTCCCCGGGACAGGGGGCCACCAACACTGAAGCTTTCTTT,CASSHSPGQGATNTEAFF
.,TRBD1,TRBV7-9,TRBJ1-2,TGTGCCAGCAGCTTAGTCGGACAGGGGCGGTCTAGGGGCTACACCTTC,CASSLVGQGRSRGYTF
.,TRBD2,TRBV4-3,TRBJ2-7,TGCGCCAGCAGCCAACCGGGGACTAGCGGGACCCGGTACTTC,CASSQPGTSGTRYF
once,TRBD2,TRBV2,TRBJ2-7,TGTGCCAGCAGTGGGGGGACTAGCGGGAGGAGCTCCTACGAGCAGTACTTC,CASSGGTSGRSSYEQYF
.,TRBD1,TRBV28,TRBJ2-5,TGTGCCAGCAGTACCGGGACAGGATCCCAAGAGACCCAGTACTTC,CASSTGTGSQETQYF
once,.,TRBV11-3,TRBJ2-3,TGTGCCAGCAGCCCCAACACAGATACGCAGTATTTT,CASSPNTDTQYF
.,TRBD2,TRBV7-6,TRBJ2-2,TGTGCCAGCAGCTTAAGTCCGGGGGGGAGCACCGGGGAGCTGTTTTTT,CASSLSPGGSTGELFF
.,.,TRBV2,TRBJ1-1,TGTGCCATCAAACAGGGAACCTCGAGCACTGAAGCTTTCTTT,CAIKQGTSSTEAFF
.,TRBD1,TRBV4-1,TRBJ2-3,TGCGCCAGCAGCCAAGTCGGGGGGACAGGGTATTACACAGATACGCAGTATTTT,CASSQVGGTGYYTDTQYF
.,TRBD2,TRBV11-3,TRBJ2-1,TGTGCCAGCAGCTCGCGGCGGGAGCCTCACAATGAGCAGTTCTTC,CASSSRREPHNEQFF
.,.,TRBV21-1,TRBJ1-4,TGTGCCAGCCTCCATCCCCGGTCGCTTTTTAATGAAAAACTGTTTTTT,CASLHPRSLFNEKLFF
.,TRBD1,TRBV2,TRBJ1-1,TGTGCCAGCAGTCGAATACAGGGGGCTTTCACTGAAGCTTTCTTT,CASSRIQGAFTEAFF
.,.,TRBV19,TRBJ1-6,TGTGCCAGTAGTATCGGGGGGGCGCGGGGAAATTCACCCCTCCACTTT,CASSIGGARGNSPLHF